This is a list of T cell receptor beta chains from one sample in a study of blood T cell repertoires in COVID-19. Profiled with immunoSEQ multiplex PCR; TCRdb holds only in-frame clones, not every one. Among under 250,000 clones listed, roughly four fifths were seen once. Sequenced sample: peripheral blood. Receptor source: a woman aged 40-49 years with acute or convalescent COVID-19. The CDR3 runs from the conserved cysteine through the conserved F or W. Fields, in order: CDR3 length, J gene, D gene, clone size, V gene, CDR3 protein, CDR3 DNA. D genes are given only for firm matches. Clone size, where shown, is once, few, many, or a class for clones that have expanded.

14,TRBJ1-1,TRBD1,NA,TRBV2,CASSDQTGKSEAFF,TGTGCCAGCAGTGACCAGACAGGGAAATCTGAAGCTTTCTTT
13,TRBJ2-2,TRBD2,NA,TRBV6-5,CASDSGWTGELFF,TGTGCCAGTGATAGCGGGTGGACCGGGGAGCTGTTTTTT
17,TRBJ2-3,TRBD2,NA,TRBV24-1,CATGASGGSSRTDTQYF,TGTGCCACCGGGGCTAGCGGGGGGTCCTCACGCACAGATACGCAGTATTTT
15,TRBJ2-2,TRBD1,NA,TRBV27,CASSSTGINTGELFF,TGTGCCAGCAGTTCGACAGGGATTAACACCGGGGAGCTGTTTTTT
13,TRBJ1-1,TRBD1,NA,TRBV19,CASSPGQGVSAFF,TGTGCCAGTAGCCCGGGACAGGGAGTGTCGGCTTTCTTT
13,TRBJ2-7,TRBD1,NA,TRBV14,CASSLITGAEQYF,TGTGCCAGCAGCCTTATTACAGGGGCGGAGCAGTACTTC
13,TRBJ2-3,NA,NA,TRBV6-5,CASTTRPTDTQYF,TGTGCCAGCACGACTAGGCCCACAGATACGCAGTATTTT
14,TRBJ2-1,TRBD2,NA,TRBV18,CASSQSSGYNEQFF,TGTGCCAGCTCACAATCTAGCGGTTACAATGAGCAGTTCTTC
12,TRBJ1-2,NA,NA,TRBV19,CASSIRSGGYTF,TGTGCCAGTAGTATCCGAAGCGGCGGCTACACCTTC
15,TRBJ1-1,TRBD1,NA,TRBV30,CAWSALGTGGTEAFF,TGTGCCTGGAGTGCCCTCGGGACAGGGGGCACTGAAGCTTTCTTT
17,TRBJ1-2,TRBD1,NA,TRBV5-1,CASSRIRQGRTNYGYTF,TGCGCCAGCAGCAGGATTCGACAGGGGAGGACTAACTATGGCTACACCTTC
15,TRBJ1-3,NA,NA,TRBV9,CASSPRGGGGNTIYF,TGTGCCAGCAGCCCCCGGGGAGGTGGGGGAAACACCATATATTTT
11,TRBJ1-1,NA,NA,TRBV20-1,CSAGRETEAFF,TGCAGTGCTGGACGGGAAACTGAAGCTTTCTTT
14,TRBJ1-4,TRBD1,NA,TRBV7-2,CASSAGTGYEKLFF,TGTGCCAGCAGCGCCGGGACAGGGTATGAAAAACTGTTTTTT
16,TRBJ1-4,NA,NA,TRBV6-2/TRBV6-3,CASSYSIRTDNEKLFF,TGTGCCAGCAGTTACTCGATCCGGACAGATAATGAAAAACTGTTTTTT
17,TRBJ1-4,TRBD1,NA,TRBV7-9,CASSLVGRGETNEKLFF,TGTGCCAGCAGCTTAGTGGGCAGGGGGGAGACTAATGAAAAACTGTTTTTT
14,TRBJ1-2,NA,NA,TRBV18,CASSPTSDRYGYTF,TGTGCCAGCTCACCAACTTCCGACAGATATGGCTACACCTTC
14,TRBJ2-7,TRBD2,few,TRBV30,CAWMGGLGPYEQYF,TGTGCCTGGATGGGGGGACTAGGCCCCTACGAGCAGTACTTC
15,TRBJ1-4,TRBD1,NA,TRBV5-6,CASSRQGLGNEKLFF,TGTGCCAGCAGCAGACAGGGGTTGGGTAATGAAAAACTGTTTTTT
15,TRBJ1-5,TRBD1,once,TRBV2,CASSGTTGGGQPQHF,TGTGCCAGCAGTGGTACTACAGGGGGAGGTCAGCCCCAGCATTTT
16,TRBJ2-1,TRBD2,NA,TRBV7-2,CASSLATGLARNEQFF,TGTGCCAGCAGCTTAGCCACGGGACTAGCGCGGAATGAGCAGTTCTTC
15,TRBJ2-7,NA,NA,TRBV4-3,CASSQDRGAVYEQYF,TGCGCCAGCAGCCAAGATCGGGGGGCGGTCTACGAGCAGTACTTC
16,TRBJ1-2,NA,NA,TRBV4-3,CASSQNGEGSAYGYTF,TGCGCCAGCAGCCAAAATGGGGAGGGGTCAGCCTATGGCTACACCTTC
11,TRBJ1-1,NA,NA,TRBV30,CASGKNTEAFF,TGTGCCTCGGGGAAGAACACTGAAGCTTTCTTT
19,TRBJ2-2,TRBD2,NA,TRBV11-2,CASSPGSFSGRAGTGELFF,TGTGCCAGCAGCCCAGGGAGCTTTAGCGGGAGGGCGGGAACCGGGGAGCTGTTTTTT
15,TRBJ2-7,TRBD1,NA,TRBV7-2,CASSLGWTGSSEQYF,TGTGCCAGCAGCTTAGGCTGGACAGGGTCCTCCGAGCAGTACTTC
14,TRBJ2-1,NA,NA,TRBV18,CASEGRKEDNEQFF,TGTGCCAGCGAAGGACGGAAGGAGGACAATGAGCAGTTCTTC
14,TRBJ1-2,NA,NA,TRBV5-4,CASSLLQGRYGYTF,TGTGCCAGCAGCTTGCTCCAGGGGCGCTATGGCTACACCTTC
15,TRBJ1-2,TRBD1,once,TRBV4-1,CASSQAGQETSGYTF,TGCGCCAGCAGCCAAGCCGGACAGGAGACGAGTGGCTACACCTTC
14,TRBJ1-2,NA,few,TRBV18,CASSPGGTDYGYTF,TGTGCCAGCTCACCAGGAGGGACGGATTATGGCTACACCTTC
17,TRBJ2-1,TRBD2,NA,TRBV11-2,CASSPNGGAGGYNEQFF,TGTGCCAGCAGCCCCAATGGGGGAGCGGGAGGGTACAATGAGCAGTTCTTC
16,TRBJ2-1,TRBD2,NA,TRBV5-1,CASSLGASGLYNEQFF,TGCGCCAGCAGCTTGGGGGCTAGCGGGCTCTACAATGAGCAGTTCTTC
13,TRBJ1-2,TRBD1,NA,TRBV10-3,CAIGETGGLSYTF,TGTGCCATCGGGGAGACAGGGGGCTTAAGCTACACCTTC
13,TRBJ1-1,NA,NA,TRBV6-6,CASSYAENTEAFF,TGTGCCAGCAGTTACGCAGAAAACACTGAAGCTTTCTTT
16,TRBJ2-2,TRBD2,once,TRBV4-1,CASSQDMAGDTGELFF,TGCGCCAGCAGCCAAGATATGGCGGGGGACACCGGGGAGCTGTTTTTT
14,TRBJ2-7,NA,NA,TRBV7-9,CASSLFSGAYEQYF,TGTGCCAGCAGCTTATTTTCAGGGGCGTACGAGCAGTACTTC
16,TRBJ2-2,TRBD2,NA,TRBV11-2,CASSWRGGPNTGELFF,TGTGCCAGCAGCTGGCGCGGGGGGCCGAACACCGGGGAGCTGTTTTTT
14,TRBJ2-7,NA,NA,TRBV6-5,CASSYSRQGYEQYF,TGTGCCAGCAGTTACTCGAGGCAGGGATACGAGCAGTACTTC
23,TRBJ2-4,TRBD2,NA,TRBV3-1/TRBV3-2,CASSHTPRLAGALGNIAKNIQYF,TGTGCCAGCAGCCATACCCCTCGACTAGCGGGGGCCCTGGGGAACATAGCCAAAAACATTCAGTACTTC
14,TRBJ2-7,TRBD2,NA,TRBV30,CAWSKASGRREQYF,TGTGCCTGGAGTAAGGCTAGCGGGAGACGCGAGCAGTACTTC
17,TRBJ2-1,TRBD2,NA,TRBV4-2,CASSQDAELAGYNEQFF,TGTGCCAGCAGCCAAGATGCGGAACTAGCGGGGTACAATGAGCAGTTCTTC
15,TRBJ1-2,NA,NA,TRBV15,CATSPTSQGVGGYTF,TGTGCCACCAGCCCGACCAGCCAAGGGGTCGGTGGCTACACCTTC
15,TRBJ1-6,NA,NA,TRBV6-4,CASSDETGGNSPLHF,TGTGCCAGCAGTGACGAGACAGGAGGCAATTCACCCCTCCACTTT
15,TRBJ2-7,TRBD1,NA,TRBV5-1,CASSFSRDSPYEQYF,TGCGCCAGCAGCTTTTCCCGGGACAGCCCCTACGAGCAGTACTTC
11,TRBJ2-3,NA,few,TRBV30,CAWSGGSPQYF,TGTGCCTGGAGTGGGGGCTCCCCGCAGTATTTT
14,TRBJ1-2,TRBD1,few,TRBV27,CASRGGQTHDGYTF,TGTGCCAGCAGGGGGGGACAGACCCATGATGGCTACACCTTC
15,TRBJ2-1,TRBD2,NA,TRBV15,CATSVLAGGYNEQFF,TGTGCCACCAGCGTACTAGCGGGGGGCTACAATGAGCAGTTCTTC